Listed here are 10 T cell receptor beta chains from one sample, sequenced in a study of early T cells in non-severe SARS-CoV-2 infection. From the 5' RACE reads, TCRdb called clonotypes with MiXCR, one entry per CDR3 protein. The sample yields more than 50,000 distinct CDR3 sequences, under 15% seen once. Material: whole blood, obtained at baseline. The source of these receptors is an adult who was a healthcare worker with PCR-confirmed SARS-CoV-2 infection or an uninfected control (not recorded which).

This clonotype was detected only a few times. The chain links TRBV7-6 to TRBJ2-1; D may be TRBD1 (6 bases). The CDR3 sequence is 14 residues long. Germline V gene data show CDR1 as SGHVS and CDR2 as FNYEAQ. Trimming took 5 bases from V and 8 from J, leaving 16 bases between them. The DNA for the CDR3 is TGTGCCAGCAGCCTCCCTAGTGGGACACATGAGCAGTTCTTC. This encodes CASSLPSGTHEQFF.

V is TRBV24-1 and J is TRBJ2-1; 10 nucleotides agree with TRBD1. The ends lost 6 bases at V and 0 bases at J; junction bases unmatched: 4. The CDR3 contains 16 residues. The V gene's germline CDR1 is KGHDR and CDR2 SFDVKD. The CDR3 DNA reads as TGTGCCACCAGTCCGCGGACAGGGGGCTCCTACAATGAGCAGTTCTTC. Protein sequence: CATSPRTGGSYNEQFF.

V is TRBV3-1 and J is TRBJ2-7, with D unclear. This CDR3 has 13 amino acids. Germline V gene data show CDR1 as LGHDT and CDR2 as YNNKEL (reference sequence). Trimming left V 2 bases short and J 2 bases short, with 7 bases between. DNA for the CDR3: TGTGCCAGCAGCCAATTTTCCCCCTACGAGCAGTACTTC. Protein: CASSQFSPYEQYF.

This clonotype has just a few counts. The chain carries TRBV12-3 or TRBV12-4 and TRBJ2-3; 7 nucleotides align to TRBD1. The CDR3 contains 16 residues. After removal of 4 bases from V and 7 bases from J, the junction contained 14 bases not matched to a gene. The CDR3 loop is CASSSADRTPSNTQYF. CDR3 nucleotides: TGTGCCAGCAGTTCGGCGGACAGGACCCCAAGTAATACGCAGTATTTT.

This clonotype was found a few times. The chain uses TRBV12-3 or TRBV12-4 and TRBJ1-1, with a possible D match to TRBD1 (6 bases). Trimming stripped 5 bases from V and 1 base from J, with 17 bases between. The CDR3 length is 16 residues. The DNA for the CDR3 is TGTGCCAGCAGTCCCGGGGGGGGGGCGCGGAACACTGAAGCTTTCTTT. Its translation is CASSPGGGARNTEAFF.

V and J are TRBV6-2 or TRBV6-3 and TRBJ2-2; perhaps TRBD1 as D (6 bases). CDR1 and CDR2 (germline): MNHEY, SVGEGT. This CDR3 has 12 residues. Deletions cut 6 bases from V and 9 bases from J, with 11 bases between. For the CDR3, the DNA is TGTGCCAGCAGCGGACAGCCCAGGGAGCTGTTTTTT. It encodes CASSGQPRELFF.

The chain joins TRBV29-1 to TRBJ2-1; TRBD2 aligns across 7 bases. V lost 8 bases and J lost 6; bases outside the gene matches: 10. Germline loops: CDR1 SQVTM, CDR2 ANQGSEA. CDR3 size: 13 residues. DNA for the CDR3: TGCAGCACCCGCGCGTCGGGGGGCAATGAGCAGTTCTTC. This encodes CSTRASGGNEQFF.

This clonotype was observed a few times. This chain joins TRBV29-1 and TRBJ2-1, with 7 nucleotides matching TRBD2. The CDR3 loop spans 15 amino acids. J was trimmed by 6 bases and V by 7 bases; bases with no gene match: 15. Germline V gene lookup returns CDR1 SQVTM and CDR2 ANQGSEA. The DNA of the CDR3 is TGCAGCGCCCCGGGAGGTAGCGGTTTATTCAATGAGCAGTTCTTC. Its translation: CSAPGGSGLFNEQFF.

By frequency in the sample, this clonotype is medium-sized. The rearrangement uses TRBV29-1 and TRBJ2-1, with a tentative D call TRBD2 (7 bases). V was pared by 4 bases and J by 1 base, with 32 bases between. The CDR3 contains 21 residues. Germline V gene sequence: CDR1 SQVTM, CDR2 ANQGSEA. The CDR3 DNA follows: TGCAGCGTTGTTAGGGCAGGGGTTATACTCACCGGGACTATGTCCTACAATGAGCAGTTCTTC. This codes for CSVVRAGVILTGTMSYNEQFF.

Only a few counts were recorded for this clonotype. The chain carries TRBV5-5 and TRBJ2-3; TRBD1 matches at 8 bases. This CDR3 is 15 amino acids long. With 0 bases clipped from V and 5 bases from J, the junction kept 5 bases outside the gene matches. CDR1 is SGHKS, CDR2 YYEKEE, per germline (reference sequence). Here the CDR3 DNA reads TGTGCCAGCAGCTTGGAACCAGGGGGCAGAGATACGCAGTATTTT. Translation: CASSLEPGGRDTQYF.